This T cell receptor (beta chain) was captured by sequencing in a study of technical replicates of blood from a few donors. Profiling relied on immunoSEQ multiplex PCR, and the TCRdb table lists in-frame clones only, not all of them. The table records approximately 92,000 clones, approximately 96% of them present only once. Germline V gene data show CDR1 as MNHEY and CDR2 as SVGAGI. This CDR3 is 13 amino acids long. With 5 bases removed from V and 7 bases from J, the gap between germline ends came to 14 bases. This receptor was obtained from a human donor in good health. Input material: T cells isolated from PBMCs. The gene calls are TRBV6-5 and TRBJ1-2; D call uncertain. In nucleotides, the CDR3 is TGTGCCAGCAGTGAAGGTATGGGAGGTGGCTACACCTTC. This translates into CASSEGMGGGYTF.